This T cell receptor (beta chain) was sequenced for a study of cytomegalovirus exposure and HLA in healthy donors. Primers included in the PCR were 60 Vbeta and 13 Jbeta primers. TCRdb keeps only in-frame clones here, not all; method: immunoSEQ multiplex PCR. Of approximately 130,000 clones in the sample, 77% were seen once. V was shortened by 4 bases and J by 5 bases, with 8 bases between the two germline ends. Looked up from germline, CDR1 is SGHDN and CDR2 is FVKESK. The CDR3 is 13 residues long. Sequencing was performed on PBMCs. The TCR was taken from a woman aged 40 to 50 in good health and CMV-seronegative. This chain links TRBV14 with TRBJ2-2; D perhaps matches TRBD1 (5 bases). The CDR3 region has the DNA TGTGCCAGCAGCCGACAGAGGACCGGGGAGCTGTTTTTT. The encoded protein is CASSRQRTGELFF.